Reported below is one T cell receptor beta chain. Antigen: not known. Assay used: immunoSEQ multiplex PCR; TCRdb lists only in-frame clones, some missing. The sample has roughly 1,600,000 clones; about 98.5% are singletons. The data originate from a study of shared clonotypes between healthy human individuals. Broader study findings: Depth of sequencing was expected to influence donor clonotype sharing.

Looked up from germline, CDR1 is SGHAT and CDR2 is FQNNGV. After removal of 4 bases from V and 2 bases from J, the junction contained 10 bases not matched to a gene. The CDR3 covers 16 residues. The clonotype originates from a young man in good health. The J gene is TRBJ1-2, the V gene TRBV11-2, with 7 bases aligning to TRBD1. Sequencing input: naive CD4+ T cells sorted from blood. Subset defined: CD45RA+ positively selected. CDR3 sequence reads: CASSSTGLSGNYGYTF. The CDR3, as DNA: TGTGCCAGCAGCTCGACAGGGTTGAGTGGGAACTATGGCTACACCTTC.